This T cell receptor beta chain was captured by sequencing in a study of CD8 T cells in Susac syndrome. For this clonotype: The antigen remains unidentified.

After extraction with the RNeasy kit, about 0.5 to 1 ug of the RNA was reverse transcribed using random hexamers. Amplification of TCR beta CDR3 by immunoSEQ multiplex PCR spanned 54 Vbeta and 13 Jbeta. TCRdb recomputed calls from the immunoSEQ multiplex PCR reads with MiXCR, one row per CDR3 protein. The sample holds 210,000 or so distinct CDR3 sequences, 80% to 95% seen once. Broader study findings: As the study acknowledged, the number of individuals who were part of its TCR sequencing and HLA analysis was relatively small.

TEMRA cells underwent FACS enrichment and CD8+ and CD4+ T cells underwent negative isolation. This CDR3 contains 13 residues. Trimming took off 8 bases at V and 5 bases at J, with 14 bases between the two ends. The V gene's germline CDR1 is SNHLY and CDR2 FYNNEI. This receptor was taken from a human donor with multiple sclerosis. Sequencing was carried out using CD8+ T cells from PBMCs. The chain carries TRBV2 and TRBJ2-3; maybe TRBD2 (6 bases). Written as DNA, the CDR3 is TGTGCCAGCGGCGGCGGGGCGAAAGATACGCAGTATTTT. This encodes CASGGGAKDTQYF.